This T cell receptor (beta chain) is drawn from a study of T-cell reconstitution after alpha-beta-depleted transplantation in children. Molecular barcoding with unique molecular identifiers was used for the TCRbeta library. TCRdb used MiXCR to reprocess the PCR reads, holding one entry per CDR3 protein. The data show around 450,000 distinct CDR3 sequences, more than 9% seen once. This clonotype turned up a few times. The V and J ends lost 1 base and 2 bases, in that order; junction bases with no gene match: 3. Germline V gene sequence: CDR1 MGHRA, CDR2 YSYEKL. This CDR3 is built from 16 residues. The source was PBMCs, collected before TCRalphabeta/CD19-depleted stem cell transplant. This clonotype originated in a child aged 2 to 15 with inherited bone marrow failure, due to receive a stem cell transplant. The rearrangement uses TRBV4-1 and TRBJ2-3; 10 positions match TRBD2. CDR3 nucleotide sequence: TGCGCCAGCAGCCAAGTAGGGACTAGCGCCACAGATACGCAGTATTTT. Protein product: CASSQVGTSATDTQYF.